This entry describes one T cell receptor beta chain. Its antigen remains unknown. This entry belongs to a study of T cell responses to AZD1222 COVID-19 vaccine. Findings of the study overall: Close to half of spike-specific TCRs reportedly recognize unmutated variant regions.

Trimming left V 2 bases short and J 5 bases short, with 12 bases between. Germline lookup yields CDR1 SQVTM and CDR2 ANQGSEA. The CDR3 covers 13 residues. Repertoires were generated with immunoSEQ multiplex PCR, while TCRdb's copy carries only in-frame clones and drops some. The data show 98,000 or so clones, over 75% seen once. This specimen consisted of peripheral blood, obtained on day 0 of AZD1222 vaccination. This sequence originates from an adult in good health. The gene calls are TRBV29-1 and TRBJ1-1; unclear D gene. For the CDR3, the DNA is TGCAGCGTTGAACAGGCCCTGGGGACTGAAGCTTTCTTT. Its protein product is CSVEQALGTEAFF.